This record covers a single T cell receptor (beta chain). This record belongs to a study of blood T cell repertoires in COVID-19. Sequencing was performed with immunoSEQ multiplex PCR; in TCRdb, only in-frame clones are kept and a portion is missing. The sample lists over 200,000 clones; roughly nine tenths were seen once. Sequencing used PBMCs or T cells enriched from blood (not recorded which). The receptor's source is a man under 40 who had recovered from COVID-19.

CDR3 DNA: TGTGCCAGCAGCTTAGTGGCTGGGCTAGCAGGCGGTGAGCAGTTCTTC. It translates to CASSLVAGLAGGEQFF. The rearrangement uses TRBV7-2 and TRBJ2-1, with a weak D call TRBD2 (5 bases). V shed 1 base and J shed 9 bases, with 19 bases lying between them. The CDR3 covers 16 residues. Per the germline V gene, CDR1 is SGHTA and CDR2 is FQGNSA.